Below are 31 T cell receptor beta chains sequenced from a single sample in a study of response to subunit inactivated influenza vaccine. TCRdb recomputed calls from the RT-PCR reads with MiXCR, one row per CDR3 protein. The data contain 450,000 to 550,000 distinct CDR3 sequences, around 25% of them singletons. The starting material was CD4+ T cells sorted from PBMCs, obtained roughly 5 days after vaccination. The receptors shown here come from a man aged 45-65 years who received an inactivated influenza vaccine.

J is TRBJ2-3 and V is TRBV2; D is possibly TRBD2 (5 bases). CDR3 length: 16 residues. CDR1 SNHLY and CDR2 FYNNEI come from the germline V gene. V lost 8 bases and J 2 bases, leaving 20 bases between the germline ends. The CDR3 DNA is TGTGCCAGCCAGGTATCATTCAGCGGAACCACAGATACGCAGTATTTT. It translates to CASQVSFSGTTDTQYF.

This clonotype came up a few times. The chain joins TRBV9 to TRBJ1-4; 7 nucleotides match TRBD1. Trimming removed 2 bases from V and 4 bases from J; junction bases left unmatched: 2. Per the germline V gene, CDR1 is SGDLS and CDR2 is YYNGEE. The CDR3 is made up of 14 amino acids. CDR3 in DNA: TGTGCCAGCAGCGTCGGGACAGTTAATGAAAAACTGTTTTTT. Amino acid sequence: CASSVGTVNEKLFF.

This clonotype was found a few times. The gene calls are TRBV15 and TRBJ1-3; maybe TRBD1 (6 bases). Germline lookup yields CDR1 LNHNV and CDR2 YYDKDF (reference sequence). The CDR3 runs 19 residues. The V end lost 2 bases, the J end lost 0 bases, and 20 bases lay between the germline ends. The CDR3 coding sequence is TGTGCCACCAGCAGACTAGGGCTGGGGGCGTCCAGCTCTGGAAACACCATATATTTT. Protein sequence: CATSRLGLGASSSGNTIYF. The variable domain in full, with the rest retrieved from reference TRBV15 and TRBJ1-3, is DAMVIQNPRYQVTQFGKPVTLSCSQTLNHNVMYWYQQKSSQAPKLLFHYYDKDFNNEADTPDNFQSRRPNTSFCFLDIRSPGLGDTAMYLCATSRLGLGASSSGNTIYFGEGSWLTVV.

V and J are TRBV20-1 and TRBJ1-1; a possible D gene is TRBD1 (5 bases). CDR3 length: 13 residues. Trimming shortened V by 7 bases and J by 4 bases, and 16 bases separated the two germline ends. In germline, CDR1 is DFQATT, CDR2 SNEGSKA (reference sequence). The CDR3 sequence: CSVGQGPSTEAFF. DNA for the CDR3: TGCAGTGTTGGGCAGGGTCCATCCACTGAAGCTTTCTTT.

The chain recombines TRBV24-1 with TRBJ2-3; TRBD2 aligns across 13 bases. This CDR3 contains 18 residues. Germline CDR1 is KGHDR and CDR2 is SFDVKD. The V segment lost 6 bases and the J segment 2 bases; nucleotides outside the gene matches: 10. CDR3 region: CATSPQAGTSGNTDTQYF. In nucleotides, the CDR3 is TGTGCCACCAGTCCCCAAGCTGGGACTAGCGGGAACACAGATACGCAGTATTTT.

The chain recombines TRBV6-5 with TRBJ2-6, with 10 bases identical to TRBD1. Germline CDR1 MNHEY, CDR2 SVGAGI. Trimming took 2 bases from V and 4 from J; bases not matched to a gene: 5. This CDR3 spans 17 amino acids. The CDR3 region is CASSYDRGLLGANVLTF. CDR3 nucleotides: TGTGCCAGCAGTTACGACAGGGGGCTGCTGGGGGCCAACGTCCTGACTTTC.

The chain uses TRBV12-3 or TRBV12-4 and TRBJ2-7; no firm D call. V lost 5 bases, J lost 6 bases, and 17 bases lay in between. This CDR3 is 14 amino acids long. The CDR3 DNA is TGTGCCAGCAGTCGCCCGTCAGACGTCGGCGAGCAGTACTTC. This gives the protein CASSRPSDVGEQYF.

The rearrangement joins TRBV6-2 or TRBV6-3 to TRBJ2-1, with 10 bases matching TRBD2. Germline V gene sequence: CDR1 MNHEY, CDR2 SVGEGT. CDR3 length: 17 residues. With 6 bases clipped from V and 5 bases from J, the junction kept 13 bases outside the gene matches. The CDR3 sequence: CASRTRSGGVGNNEQFF. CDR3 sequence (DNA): TGTGCCAGCAGAACTCGGAGCGGGGGGGTCGGAAACAATGAGCAGTTCTTC.

The CDR3 coding sequence is TGTGCCAGCAGCTTAGCCGGAGGTCCCGCAGATACGCAGTATTTT. Its protein product is CASSLAGGPADTQYF. The chain joins TRBV7-2 to TRBJ2-3; perhaps TRBD2 as D (5 bases). The CDR3 is 15 residues long. Looked up from germline, CDR1 is SGHTA and CDR2 is FQGNSA. V shed 0 bases and J shed 4 bases, with 11 bases lying between them. The full variable domain, in which reference TRBV7-2 and TRBJ2-3 provide the parts outside the CDR3, is GAGVSQSPSNKVTEKGKDVELRCDPISGHTALYWYRQSLGQGLEFLIYFQGNSAPDKSGLPSDRFSAERTGGSVSTLTIQRTQQEDSAVYLCASSLAGGPADTQYFGPGTRLTVL.

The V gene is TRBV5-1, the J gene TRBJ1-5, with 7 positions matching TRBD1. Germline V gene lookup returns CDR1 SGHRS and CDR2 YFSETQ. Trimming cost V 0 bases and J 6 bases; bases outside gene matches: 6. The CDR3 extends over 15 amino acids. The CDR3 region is CASSLGGQPGQPQHF. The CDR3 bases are TGCGCCAGCAGCTTGGGGGGACAGCCGGGTCAGCCCCAGCATTTT.

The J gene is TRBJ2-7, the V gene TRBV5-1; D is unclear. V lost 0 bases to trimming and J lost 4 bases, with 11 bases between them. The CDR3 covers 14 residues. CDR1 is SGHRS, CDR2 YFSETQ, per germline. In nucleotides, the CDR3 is TGCGCCAGCAGCTTGGCCCCGGACGGATACGAGCAGTACTTC. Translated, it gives CASSLAPDGYEQYF.

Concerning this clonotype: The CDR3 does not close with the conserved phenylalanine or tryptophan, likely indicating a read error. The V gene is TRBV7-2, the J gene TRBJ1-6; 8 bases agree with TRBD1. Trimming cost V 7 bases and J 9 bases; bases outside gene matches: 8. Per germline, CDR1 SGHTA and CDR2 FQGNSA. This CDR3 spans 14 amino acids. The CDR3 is CASTQIRGLSPLHY. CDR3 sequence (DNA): TGTGCCAGCACCCAGATCAGGGGGCTTTCACCCCTCCACTAT.

The CDR3 coding sequence is TGTGCCAGCAGTTTAGGACCGGGACAGGGGGCGAAAAAACTGTTTTTT. Amino acid sequence: CASSLGPGQGAKKLFF. This chain connects TRBV27 to TRBJ1-4, with TRBD1 matching over 12 bases. CDR3 length: 16 residues. V lost 2 bases to trimming and J lost 9 bases; unmatched junction nucleotides: 7. Germline V lookup: CDR1 MNHEY, CDR2 SMNVEV (reference sequence).

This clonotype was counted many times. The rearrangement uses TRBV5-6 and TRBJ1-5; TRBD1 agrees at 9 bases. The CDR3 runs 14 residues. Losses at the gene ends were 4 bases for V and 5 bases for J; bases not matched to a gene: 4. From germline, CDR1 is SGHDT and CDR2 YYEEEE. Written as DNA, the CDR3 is TGTGCCAGCAGCCGACAGGGGGGAGATCAGCCCCAGCATTTT. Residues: CASSRQGGDQPQHF.

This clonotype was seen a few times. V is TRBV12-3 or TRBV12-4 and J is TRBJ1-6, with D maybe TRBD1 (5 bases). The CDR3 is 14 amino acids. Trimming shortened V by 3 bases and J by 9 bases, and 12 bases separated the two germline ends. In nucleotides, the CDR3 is TGTGCCAGCAGTTTTGGGGGACTTGGTTCACCCCTCCACTTT. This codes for CASSFGGLGSPLHF.

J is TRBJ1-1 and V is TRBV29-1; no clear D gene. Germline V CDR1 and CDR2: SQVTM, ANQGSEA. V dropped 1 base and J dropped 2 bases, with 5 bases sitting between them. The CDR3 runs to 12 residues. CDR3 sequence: CSVEGANTEAFF. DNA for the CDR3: TGCAGCGTTGAAGGCGCCAACACTGAAGCTTTCTTT.

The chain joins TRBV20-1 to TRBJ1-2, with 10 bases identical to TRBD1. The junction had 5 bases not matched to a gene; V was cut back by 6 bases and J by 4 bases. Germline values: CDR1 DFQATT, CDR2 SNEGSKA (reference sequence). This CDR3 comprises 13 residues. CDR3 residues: CSAQDRGIYGYTF. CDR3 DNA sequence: TGCAGTGCCCAGGACAGGGGGATCTATGGCTACACCTTC.

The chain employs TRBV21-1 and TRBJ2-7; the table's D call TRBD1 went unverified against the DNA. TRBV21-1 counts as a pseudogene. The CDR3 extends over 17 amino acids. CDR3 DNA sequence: TGTGCCAGCAGCGAGGGGGGAGGACTCGAAAGCTCCTACGAGCAGTACTTC. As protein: CASSEGGGLESSYEQYF.

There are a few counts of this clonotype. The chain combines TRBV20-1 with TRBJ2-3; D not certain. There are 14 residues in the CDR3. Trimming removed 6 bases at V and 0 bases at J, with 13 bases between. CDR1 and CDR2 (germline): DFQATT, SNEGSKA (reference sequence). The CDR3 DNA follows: TGCAGTGCACTGACACGGATAAGCACAGATACGCAGTATTTT. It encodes CSALTRISTDTQYF.

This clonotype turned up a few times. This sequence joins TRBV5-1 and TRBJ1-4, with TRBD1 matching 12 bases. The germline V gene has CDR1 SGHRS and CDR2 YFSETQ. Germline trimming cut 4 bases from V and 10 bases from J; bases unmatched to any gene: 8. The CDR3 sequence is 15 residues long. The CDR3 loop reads CASSATGTGGGKLFF. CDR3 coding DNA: TGCGCCAGCAGCGCAACCGGGACAGGGGGCGGAAAACTGTTTTTT.

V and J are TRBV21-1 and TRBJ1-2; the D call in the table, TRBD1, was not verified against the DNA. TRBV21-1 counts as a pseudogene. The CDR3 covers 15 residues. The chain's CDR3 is CASSKGTGTNYGYTF. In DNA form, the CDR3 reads TGTGCCAGCAGCAAAGGAACAGGGACTAACTATGGCTACACCTTC.

The CDR3 reads CSAAGSSYEQYF. The CDR3 DNA follows: TGCAGTGCAGCAGGGTCCTCCTACGAGCAGTACTTC. J is TRBJ2-7 and V is TRBV20-1, with D perhaps matching TRBD1 (5 bases). This CDR3 is 12 amino acids long. CDR1 DFQATT and CDR2 SNEGSKA come from the germline V gene (reference sequence). The V and J ends lost 6 bases and 0 bases respectively, with 9 bases between them.

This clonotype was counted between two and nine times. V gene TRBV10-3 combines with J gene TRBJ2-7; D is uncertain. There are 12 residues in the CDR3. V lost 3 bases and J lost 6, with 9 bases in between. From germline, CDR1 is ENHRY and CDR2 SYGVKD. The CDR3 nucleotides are TGTGCCATCAGTGAAAGTAGTGGCGAGCAGTACTTC. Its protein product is CAISESSGEQYF.

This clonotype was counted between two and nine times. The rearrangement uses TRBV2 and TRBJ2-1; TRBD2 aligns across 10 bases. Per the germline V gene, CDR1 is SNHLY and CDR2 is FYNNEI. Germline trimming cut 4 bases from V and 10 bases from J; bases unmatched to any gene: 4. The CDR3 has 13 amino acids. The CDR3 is CASSVGSGREQFF. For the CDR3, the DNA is TGTGCCAGCAGTGTCGGTAGCGGGAGGGAGCAGTTCTTC. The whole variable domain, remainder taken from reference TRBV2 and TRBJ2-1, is EPEVTQTPSHQVTQMGQEVILRCVPISNHLYFYWYRQILGQKVEFLVSFYNNEISEKSEIFDDQFSVERPDGSNFTLKIRSTKLEDSAMYFCASSVGSGREQFFGPGTRLTVL.

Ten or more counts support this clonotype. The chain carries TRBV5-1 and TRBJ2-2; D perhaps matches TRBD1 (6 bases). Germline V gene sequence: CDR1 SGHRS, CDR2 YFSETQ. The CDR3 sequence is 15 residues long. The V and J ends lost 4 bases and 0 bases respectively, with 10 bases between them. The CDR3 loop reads CASSVRTANTGELFF. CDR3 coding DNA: TGCGCCAGCAGCGTAAGGACAGCGAACACCGGGGAGCTGTTTTTT.

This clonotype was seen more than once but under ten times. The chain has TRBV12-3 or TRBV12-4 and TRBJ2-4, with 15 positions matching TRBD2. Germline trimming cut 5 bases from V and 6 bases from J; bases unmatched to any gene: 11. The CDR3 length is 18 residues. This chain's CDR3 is CASSPGLAGGQEGNIQYF. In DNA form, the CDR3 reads TGTGCCAGCAGTCCGGGACTAGCGGGAGGCCAAGAAGGAAACATTCAGTACTTC.

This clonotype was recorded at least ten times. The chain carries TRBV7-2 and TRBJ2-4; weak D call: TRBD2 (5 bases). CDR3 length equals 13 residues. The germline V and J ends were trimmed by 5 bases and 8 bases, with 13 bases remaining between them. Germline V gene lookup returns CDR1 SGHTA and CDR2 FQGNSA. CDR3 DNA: TGTGCCAGCAGCCCCCCGAACGGGGACATTCAGTACTTC. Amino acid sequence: CASSPPNGDIQYF.

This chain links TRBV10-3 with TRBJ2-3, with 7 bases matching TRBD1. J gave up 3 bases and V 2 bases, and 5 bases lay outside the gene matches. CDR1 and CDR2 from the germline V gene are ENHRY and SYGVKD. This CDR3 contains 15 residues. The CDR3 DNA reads TGTGCCATCAGTGAGACACAGGGGAGAACAGATACGCAGTATTTT. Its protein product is CAISETQGRTDTQYF.

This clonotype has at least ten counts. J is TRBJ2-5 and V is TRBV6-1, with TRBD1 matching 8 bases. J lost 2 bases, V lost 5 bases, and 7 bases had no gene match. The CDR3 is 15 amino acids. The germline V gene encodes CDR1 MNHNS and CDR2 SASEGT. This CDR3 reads CASSRRHRGQETQYF. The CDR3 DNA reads TGTGCCAGCAGTCGAAGACACAGGGGGCAAGAGACCCAGTACTTC.

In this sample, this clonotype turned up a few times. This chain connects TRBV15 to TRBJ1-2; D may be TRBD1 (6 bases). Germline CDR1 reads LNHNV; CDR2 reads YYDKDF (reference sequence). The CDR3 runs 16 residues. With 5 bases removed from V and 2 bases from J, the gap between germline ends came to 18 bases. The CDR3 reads CATSRGGTELNYGYTF. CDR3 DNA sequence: TGTGCCACCAGCCGAGGGGGGACTGAGTTGAACTATGGCTACACCTTC.

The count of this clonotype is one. CDR3 sequence: CSASRASGGAGDTQYF. CDR3 in DNA: TGCAGTGCTAGTAGGGCTAGCGGGGGGGCAGGAGATACGCAGTATTTT. The chain links TRBV20-1 to TRBJ2-3; 12 bases align to TRBD2. This CDR3 has 16 residues. Germline CDR1 is DFQATT and CDR2 is SNEGSKA (reference sequence). V lost 3 bases, J lost 5 bases, and 9 bases stayed unmatched.